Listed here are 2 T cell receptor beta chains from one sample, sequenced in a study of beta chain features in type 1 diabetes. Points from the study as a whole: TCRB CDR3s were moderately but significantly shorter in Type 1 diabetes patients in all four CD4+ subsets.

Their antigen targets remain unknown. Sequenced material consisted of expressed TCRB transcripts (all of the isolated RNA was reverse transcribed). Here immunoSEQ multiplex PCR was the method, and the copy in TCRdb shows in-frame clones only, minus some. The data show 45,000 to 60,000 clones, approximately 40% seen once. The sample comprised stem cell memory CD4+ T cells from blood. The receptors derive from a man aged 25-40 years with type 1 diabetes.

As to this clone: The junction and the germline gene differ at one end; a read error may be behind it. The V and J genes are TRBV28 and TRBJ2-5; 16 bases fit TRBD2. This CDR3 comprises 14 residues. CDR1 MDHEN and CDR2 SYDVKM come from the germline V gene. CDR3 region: CASSAGTSGRACHF. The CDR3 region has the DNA TGTGCCAGCAGTGCCGGGACTAGCGGGAGGGCCTGCCACTTC.

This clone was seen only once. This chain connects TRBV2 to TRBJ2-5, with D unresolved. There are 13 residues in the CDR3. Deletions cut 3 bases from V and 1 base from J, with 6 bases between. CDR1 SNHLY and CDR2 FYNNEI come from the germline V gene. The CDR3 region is CASSDRTQETQYF. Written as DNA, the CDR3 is TGTGCCAGCAGTGACAGAACCCAAGAGACCCAGTACTTC.